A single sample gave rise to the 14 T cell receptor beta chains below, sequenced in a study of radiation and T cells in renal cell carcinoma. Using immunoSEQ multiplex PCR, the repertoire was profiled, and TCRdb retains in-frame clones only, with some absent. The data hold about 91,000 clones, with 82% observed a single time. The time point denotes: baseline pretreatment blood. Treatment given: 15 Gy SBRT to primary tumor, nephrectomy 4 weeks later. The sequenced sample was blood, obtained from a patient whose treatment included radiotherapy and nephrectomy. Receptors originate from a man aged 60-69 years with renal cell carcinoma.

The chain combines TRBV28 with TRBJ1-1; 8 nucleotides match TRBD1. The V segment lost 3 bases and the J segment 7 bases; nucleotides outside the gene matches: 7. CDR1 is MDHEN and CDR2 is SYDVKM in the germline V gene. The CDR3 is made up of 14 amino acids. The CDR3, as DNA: TGTGCCAGCAGTTTGAGGGCAACAGGGGGTGAAGCTTTCTTT. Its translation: CASSLRATGGEAFF.

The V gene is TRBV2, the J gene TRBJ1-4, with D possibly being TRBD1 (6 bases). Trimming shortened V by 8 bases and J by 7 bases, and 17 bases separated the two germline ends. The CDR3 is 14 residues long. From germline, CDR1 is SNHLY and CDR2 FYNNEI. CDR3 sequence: CASWSGTKAEKLFF. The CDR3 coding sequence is TGTGCCAGCTGGTCCGGGACAAAGGCTGAAAAACTGTTTTTT. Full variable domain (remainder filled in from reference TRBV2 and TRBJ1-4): EPEVTQTPSHQVTQMGQEVILRCVPISNHLYFYWYRQILGQKVEFLVSFYNNEISEKSEIFDDQFSVERPDGSNFTLKIRSTKLEDSAMYFCASWSGTKAEKLFFGSGTQLSVL.

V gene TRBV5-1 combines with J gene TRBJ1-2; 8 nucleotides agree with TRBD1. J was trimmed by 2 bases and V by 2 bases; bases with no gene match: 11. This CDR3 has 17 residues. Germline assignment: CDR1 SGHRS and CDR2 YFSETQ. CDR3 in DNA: TGCGCCAGCAGCTTTAACAGTGAGTGGGACAGGAACTATGGCTACACCTTC. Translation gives CASSFNSEWDRNYGYTF.

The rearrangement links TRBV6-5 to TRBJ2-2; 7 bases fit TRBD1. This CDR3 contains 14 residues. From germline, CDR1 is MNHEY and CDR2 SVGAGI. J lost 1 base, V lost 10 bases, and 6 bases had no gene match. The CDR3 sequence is CATTRGRNTGELFF. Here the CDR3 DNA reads TGTGCCACTACTAGGGGGCGGAACACCGGGGAGCTGTTTTTT.

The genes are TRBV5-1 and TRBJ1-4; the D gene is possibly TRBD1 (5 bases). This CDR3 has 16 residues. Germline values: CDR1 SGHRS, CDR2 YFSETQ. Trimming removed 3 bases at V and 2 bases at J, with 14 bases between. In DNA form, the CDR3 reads TGCGCCAGCAGCTCCGACGGTCGGGGCACTAATGAAAAACTGTTTTTT. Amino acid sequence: CASSSDGRGTNEKLFF.

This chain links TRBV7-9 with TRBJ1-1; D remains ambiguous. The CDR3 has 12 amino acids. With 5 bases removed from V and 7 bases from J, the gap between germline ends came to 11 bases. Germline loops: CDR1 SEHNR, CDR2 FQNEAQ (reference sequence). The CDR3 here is CASSKVGNEAFF. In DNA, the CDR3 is TGTGCCAGCAGCAAGGTGGGAAATGAAGCTTTCTTT.

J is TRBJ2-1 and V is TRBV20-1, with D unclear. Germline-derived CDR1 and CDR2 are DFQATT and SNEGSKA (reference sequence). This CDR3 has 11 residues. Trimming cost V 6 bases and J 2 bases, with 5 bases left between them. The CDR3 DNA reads TGCAGTGCCCTACCCTACAATGAGCAGTTCTTC. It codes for CSALPYNEQFF.

The CDR3 spells CASSWLGAQGQPQHF. CDR3 DNA: TGCGCCAGCAGCTGGTTGGGGGCCCAGGGCCAGCCCCAGCATTTT. The genes are TRBV5-1 and TRBJ1-5, with D maybe TRBD1 (6 bases). The CDR3 is 15 amino acids. V was shortened by 3 bases and J by 7 bases, with 17 bases between the two germline ends. Germline loops: CDR1 SGHRS, CDR2 YFSETQ.

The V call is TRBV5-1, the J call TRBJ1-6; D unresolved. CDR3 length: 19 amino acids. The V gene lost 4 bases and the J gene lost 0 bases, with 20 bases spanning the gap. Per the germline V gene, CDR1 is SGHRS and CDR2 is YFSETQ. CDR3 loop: CASSPWGPGQSSYNSPLHF. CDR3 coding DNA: TGCGCCAGCAGCCCCTGGGGTCCAGGCCAGAGCTCCTATAATTCACCCCTCCACTTT.

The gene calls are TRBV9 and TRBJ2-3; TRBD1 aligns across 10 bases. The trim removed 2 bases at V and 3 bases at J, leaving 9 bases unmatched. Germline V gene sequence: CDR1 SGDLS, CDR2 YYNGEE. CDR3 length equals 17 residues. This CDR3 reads CASSVNPGQGETDTQYF. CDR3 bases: TGTGCCAGCAGCGTGAACCCTGGACAGGGGGAAACAGATACGCAGTATTTT.

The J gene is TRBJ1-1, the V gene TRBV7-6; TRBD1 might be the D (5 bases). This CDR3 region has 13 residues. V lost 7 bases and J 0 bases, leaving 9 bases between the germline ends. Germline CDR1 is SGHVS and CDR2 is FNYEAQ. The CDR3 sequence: CASMWGMNTEAFF. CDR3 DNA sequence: TGTGCCAGCATGTGGGGGATGAACACTGAAGCTTTCTTT.

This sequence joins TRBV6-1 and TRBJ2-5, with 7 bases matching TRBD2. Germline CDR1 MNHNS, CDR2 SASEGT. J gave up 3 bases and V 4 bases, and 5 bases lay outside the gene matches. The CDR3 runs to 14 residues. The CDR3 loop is CASSGRLAEETQYF. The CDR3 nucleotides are TGTGCCAGCAGTGGGAGACTAGCCGAAGAGACCCAGTACTTC.

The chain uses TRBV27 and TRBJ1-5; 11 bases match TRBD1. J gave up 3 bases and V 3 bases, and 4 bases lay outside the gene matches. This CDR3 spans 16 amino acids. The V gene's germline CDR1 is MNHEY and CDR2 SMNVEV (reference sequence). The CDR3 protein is CASSFGTGGSNQPQHF. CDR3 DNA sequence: TGTGCCAGCAGTTTCGGGACAGGGGGTTCCAATCAGCCCCAGCATTTT.

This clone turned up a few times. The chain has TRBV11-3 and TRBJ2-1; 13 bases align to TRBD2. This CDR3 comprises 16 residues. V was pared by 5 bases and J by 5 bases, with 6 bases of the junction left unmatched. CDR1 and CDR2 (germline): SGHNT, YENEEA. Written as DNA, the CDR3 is TGTGCCAGCAGCCCCGGAGGACTAGCGGGAGACAATGAGCAGTTCTTC. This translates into CASSPGGLAGDNEQFF.